This T cell receptor beta chain was found in a study of T cell responses to AZD1222 COVID-19 vaccine. Sequencing was performed with immunoSEQ multiplex PCR; in TCRdb, only in-frame clones are kept and a portion is missing. The repertoire holds roughly 110,000 clones, with approximately 87% as singletons. The germline V gene encodes CDR1 ENHRY and CDR2 SYGVKD. The CDR3 extends over 14 amino acids. The V gene end was trimmed by 6 bases and the J gene end by 1 base; junction bases not matched to a gene: 3. General observations from the study: Repertoire collection took place solely once the T cell response had peaked.

Concerning this clone: Its matching antigen is unknown.

The rearrangement links TRBV10-3 to TRBJ1-5; 7 bases are a match to TRBD1. This TCR was recovered from an adult in good health. The sample was peripheral blood, taken on day 0 of AZD1222 vaccination. In DNA, the CDR3 is TGTGCCATCAGCCCACAGGGGAGCAATCAGCCCCAGCATTTT. The encoded protein is CAISPQGSNQPQHF.